This T cell receptor beta chain is from a study of shared clonotypes between healthy human individuals. Study-wide background: Three plates were used per donor for CD4 naive, three for CD4 memory, two for CD8 naive and one for CD8 memory.

The V gene's germline CDR1 is SGHAT and CDR2 FQNNGV. This CDR3 comprises 11 residues. V lost 7 bases and J 7 bases, leaving 11 bases between the germline ends. The table came from immunoSEQ multiplex PCR; TCRdb's copy has only in-frame clones and leaves some out. The sample includes around 1,000,000 clones, roughly 77% seen only once; the top ten take 0.89%. This sequence joins TRBV11-2 and TRBJ2-7; D gene unclear. Sequenced: memory CD4+ T cells from PBMCs. Specified subset: CD45RA-negative fraction. This sequence was found in a man between 18 and 29 years old in good health. Some clones in this sample may be carry-over from other donors' samples. This chain's CDR3 is CASTHSKEQYF. The DNA for the CDR3 is TGTGCCAGCACCCATTCTAAGGAGCAGTACTTC.